This T cell receptor (beta chain) emerged from a study of OX40 agonist ivuxolimab in advanced cancers. General study points: The study observed clonal expansion of CD4+ and CD8+ blood T cells by week 6 at 0.1 to 3.0 mg/kg.

V dropped 8 bases and J dropped 10 bases, with 13 bases sitting between them. The CDR3 is 11 amino acids. Germline V CDR1 and CDR2: WSHSY, SAAADI. On this clone itself: The antigen is undetermined.

Sequenced by immunoSEQ multiplex PCR; TCRdb stores in-frame clones only, minus some. The table has 44,000 or so clones, about 90% seen once. This clonotype was sampled from an adult with an advanced solid tumor such as melanoma, head and neck, liver or kidney cancer. The genes are TRBV10-2 and TRBJ2-3, with D tentatively TRBD2 (6 bases). The material was CD4+ or CD8+ T cells sorted from blood, obtained in a trial of the OX40 agonist ivuxolimab. CDR3 sequence (DNA): TGCGCCAGCCTTGGTGGGGGGTCGCAGTATTTT. Translating gives CASLGGGSQYF.